This paragraph reports one T cell receptor beta chain. Its specificity is not known. This specimen comes from a study of early T cells in non-severe SARS-CoV-2 infection. Study at large: Sequencing was performed on bulk RNA from unsorted whole blood, leaving chains unpaired. Study-level points and caveats: Missing private and CD4 specificities, VDJdb matching favored anti-spike CD8 responses.

The ends were cut back, 5 bases at V and 1 base at J, with 15 bases in the middle. The CDR3 contains 16 residues. Germline values: CDR1 SGHVS, CDR2 FNYEAQ. Unique molecular identifiers tagged individual cDNA molecules. In TCRdb, the 5' RACE reads were re-called with MiXCR into one record per CDR3 protein. The repertoire holds about 34,000 distinct CDR3 sequences, with roughly 5.7% as singletons. This chain joins TRBV7-6 and TRBJ1-3, with D tentatively TRBD1 (6 bases). The source material was whole blood. The TCR was taken from an adult who was a healthcare worker with PCR-confirmed SARS-CoV-2 infection or an uninfected control (not recorded which). CDR3: CASSLMGHLSGNTIYF. The CDR3 bases are TGTGCCAGCAGCCTTATGGGACATTTATCTGGAAACACCATATATTTT.